This TCR beta chain emerged from a study of blood T cell repertoires in COVID-19. Study-wide background: The United States, Italy and Spain provided the acute and convalescent COVID-19 samples. PBMCs, B-cell-depleted T cells, or T cells were the source of the cDNA or gDNA that made up the material.

How the authors handled the data: Researchers report that nucleated cell counts were estimated from reference gene primer amplification. Method: immunoSEQ multiplex PCR; TCRdb's copy keeps in-frame clones and lacks some. D and trimming were read from the DNA, whereas the V and J calls and clone size are those reported in that table. The sample includes 50,000 to 70,000 clones, 70% to 80% of them seen just once. The V gene's germline CDR1 is KGHDR and CDR2 SFDVKD. This CDR3 has 16 amino acids. V was shortened by 2 bases and J by 5 bases, with 16 bases between the two germline ends. Input material: peripheral blood. The TCR originated in a man aged 45-65 years with active or convalescent COVID-19. This chain uses TRBV24-1 with TRBJ2-3, with D maybe TRBD2 (7 bases). CDR3 sequence (DNA): TGTGCCACCAGTGATTCCGCGGGGGCGCCGGGAGATACGCAGTATTTT. Protein sequence: CATSDSAGAPGDTQYF.